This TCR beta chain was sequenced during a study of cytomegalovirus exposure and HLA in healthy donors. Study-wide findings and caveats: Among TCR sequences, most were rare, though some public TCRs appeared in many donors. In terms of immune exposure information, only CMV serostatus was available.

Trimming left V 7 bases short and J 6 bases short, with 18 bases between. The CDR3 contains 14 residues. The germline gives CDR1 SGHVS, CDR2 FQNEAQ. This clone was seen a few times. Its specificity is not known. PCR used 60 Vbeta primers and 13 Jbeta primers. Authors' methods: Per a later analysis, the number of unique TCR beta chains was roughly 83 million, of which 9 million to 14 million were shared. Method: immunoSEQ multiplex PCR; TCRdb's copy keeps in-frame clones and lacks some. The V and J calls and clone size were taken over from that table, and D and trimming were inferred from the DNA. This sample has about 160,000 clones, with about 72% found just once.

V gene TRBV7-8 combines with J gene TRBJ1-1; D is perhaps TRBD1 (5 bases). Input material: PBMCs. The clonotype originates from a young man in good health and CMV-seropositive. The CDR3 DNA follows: TGTGCCAGCACCTCTCGTCACCAGGGTTCTGAAGCTTTCTTT. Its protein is CASTSRHQGSEAFF. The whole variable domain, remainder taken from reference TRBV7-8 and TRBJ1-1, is GAGVSQSPRYKVAKRGQDVALRCDPISGHVSLFWYQQALGQGPEFLTYFQNEAQLDKSGLPSDRFFAERPEGSVSTLKIQRTQQEDSAVYLCASTSRHQGSEAFFGQGTRLTVV.